This T cell receptor (beta chain) was observed in a study of T-cell reconstitution after alpha-beta-depleted transplantation in children. Whole-study results and caveats: From surviving recipient T cells and thymic progenitors came the high day-60 TCRbeta diversity observed in some patients.

The table lists this clonotype with a few counts. Its antigen is as yet unknown. This sample's TCRbeta library carried unique molecular identifier barcodes. TCRdb re-called the PCR reads through MiXCR, storing one row per CDR3 protein. The sample lists fewer than 550,000 distinct CDR3 sequences, roughly 16% seen once, with roughly 29% in the top ten. Germline V gives CDR1 LGHNA, CDR2 YNFKEQ. The CDR3 covers 16 residues. V was pared by 0 bases and J by 4 bases, with 7 bases of the junction left unmatched. The chain uses TRBV4-2 and TRBJ2-5, with 8 bases fitting TRBD2. This specimen was PBMCs, mostly from graft donor cells, taken 360 days after TCRalphabeta/CD19-depleted stem cell transplant. The receptor's source is a boy in the first two years of life who had a stem cell transplant for Wiskott-Aldrich syndrome, so the T cells may come from the graft donor. The CDR3 loop is CASSQEWRGASETQYF. DNA for the CDR3: TGTGCCAGCAGCCAAGAATGGCGGGGGGCGTCAGAGACCCAGTACTTC.